Presented here are 25 T cell receptor beta chains from one specimen sequenced in a study of T cell responses to AZD1222 COVID-19 vaccine. TCRdb's copy holds only in-frame clones and misses some; the assay was immunoSEQ multiplex PCR. This sample carries under 20,000 clones, 80% to 85% of them seen once, and the ten largest clones take roughly 16%. The sequencing used peripheral blood, collected 28 days after the second AZD1222 dose. Every receptor here comes from an adult who received the AZD1222 COVID-19 vaccine.

V gene TRBV24-1 combines with J gene TRBJ2-1; 9 bases fit TRBD2. The CDR3 loop spans 18 amino acids. After removal of 1 base from V and 0 bases from J, the junction contained 6 bases not matched to a gene. Germline-derived CDR1 and CDR2 are KGHDR and SFDVKD. CDR3 sequence reads: CATSDLRNSGSSYNEQFF. The CDR3 DNA sequence: TGTGCCACCAGTGATTTACGGAATAGCGGGAGCTCCTACAATGAGCAGTTCTTC.

A note on this clone: The junction differs from germline at one of its ends, possibly a read error. This rearrangement joins TRBV7-9 to TRBJ1-4, with D tentatively TRBD1 (5 bases). Per the germline V gene, CDR1 is SEHNR and CDR2 is FQNEAQ (reference sequence). This CDR3 is built from 14 residues. This chain's CDR3 is CASTLGEGNEKLFF. The CDR3 DNA follows: TGTGCCAGCACCTTAGGGGAGGGGAATGAAAAACTGTTTTTT.

The rearrangement links TRBV27 to TRBJ1-5, with a weak D call TRBD1 (5 bases). Trimming took 6 bases from V and 4 from J, leaving 13 bases between them. This CDR3 region has 14 residues. Germline CDR1 is MNHEY and CDR2 is SMNVEV (reference sequence). In nucleotides, the CDR3 is TGTGCCAGCAGCCCGACAGTAGTTAATCAGCCCCAGCATTTT. The encoded protein is CASSPTVVNQPQHF.

V gene TRBV3-1 (or the pseudogene TRBV3-2) combines with J gene TRBJ2-3; 7 nucleotides agree with TRBD2. Germline CDR1 LGHDT, CDR2 YNNKEL (reference sequence). With 7 bases clipped from V and 1 base from J, the junction kept 8 bases outside the gene matches. The CDR3 is made up of 15 amino acids. Here the CDR3 reads CASTLGGSRTDTQYF. The CDR3 DNA sequence: TGTGCCAGCACGCTCGGCGGGAGTCGCACAGATACGCAGTATTTT.

The gene calls are TRBV7-2 and TRBJ1-2, with 7 bases identical to TRBD1. Germline V CDR1 and CDR2: SGHTA, FQGNSA. The CDR3 sequence is 15 residues long. V was pared by 5 bases and J by 5 bases, with 11 bases of the junction left unmatched. The CDR3 DNA sequence: TGTGCCAGCAGCGGAACAGGGGACAGTCAGTATGGCTACACCTTC. It yields the protein CASSGTGDSQYGYTF.

In this sample, this clone turned up a few times. The rearrangement joins TRBV28 to TRBJ2-5, with D possibly TRBD1 on 7 matching bases. There are 15 residues in the CDR3. Germline values: CDR1 MDHEN, CDR2 SYDVKM. With 8 bases removed from V and 0 bases from J, the gap between germline ends came to 16 bases. CDR3 in amino acids: CASRRGAPNQETQYF. The CDR3 nucleotides read TGTGCCAGCCGCAGGGGGGCGCCCAACCAAGAGACCCAGTACTTC.

V and J are TRBV12-3 or TRBV12-4 and TRBJ2-7; D is undetermined. The CDR3 spans 13 residues. V was pared by 1 base and J by 4 bases, with 8 bases between. The CDR3 region has the DNA TGTGCCAGCAGTTTAGTATCAGCTTACGAGCAGTACTTC. Residues: CASSLVSAYEQYF.

The rearrangement uses TRBV3-1 (or the pseudogene TRBV3-2) and TRBJ1-6, with D unclear. The V and J ends lost 4 bases and 6 bases respectively, with 16 bases between them. Germline loops: CDR1 LGHDT, CDR2 YNNKEL (reference sequence). The CDR3 consists of 16 residues. The CDR3 nucleotides read TGTGCCAGCAGCCCGTTGGGAGCGAGCGGTAATTCACCCCTCCACTTT. Residues: CASSPLGASGNSPLHF.

V gene TRBV30 combines with J gene TRBJ1-1; D unresolved. Germline CDR1 reads GTSNPN; CDR2 reads SVGIG (reference sequence). The CDR3 has 14 amino acids. The V and J ends lost 3 bases and 0 bases respectively, with 11 bases between them. CDR3 residues: CAWSRASLNTEAFF. Here the CDR3 DNA reads TGTGCCTGGAGCCGGGCCTCCTTGAACACTGAAGCTTTCTTT.

The rearrangement joins TRBV6-6 to TRBJ1-3; no firm D call. The CDR3 loop spans 14 amino acids. V shed 2 bases and J shed 0 bases, with 5 bases lying between them. The germline gives CDR1 MNHNY, CDR2 SVGAGI (reference sequence). CDR3 DNA sequence: TGTGCCAGCAGTTACCGTAGCTCTGGAAACACCATATATTTT. Translating it yields CASSYRSSGNTIYF.

The chain joins TRBV7-2 to TRBJ2-2; the D gene is possibly TRBD2 (5 bases). The CDR3 is 15 amino acids. V lost 1 base and J 4 bases, leaving 10 bases between the germline ends. From germline, CDR1 is SGHTA and CDR2 FQGNSA. The CDR3: CASSLDVSGTGELFF. In nucleotides, the CDR3 is TGTGCCAGCAGCTTAGACGTAAGCGGCACCGGGGAGCTGTTTTTT.

The CDR3 DNA reads TGTGCCAGCAAAAAAAACCAAGGGGTGGCCTACGAGCAGTACTTC. Its translation is CASKKNQGVAYEQYF. This chain connects TRBV6-5 to TRBJ2-7; maybe TRBD1 (5 bases). The length of the CDR3 is 15 residues. Germline lookup yields CDR1 MNHEY and CDR2 SVGAGI. The V end was cut by 7 bases, the J end by 2 bases, with 18 bases between.

V and J are TRBV6-5 and TRBJ2-5; 7 bases align to TRBD2. Germline CDR1 and CDR2: MNHEY and SVGAGI. The CDR3 runs to 12 residues. The J segment lost 4 bases and the V segment lost 8 bases, leaving 4 bases of the junction unmatched. The CDR3 here is CASYAGVETQYF. CDR3 nucleotides: TGTGCCAGCTACGCGGGGGTAGAGACCCAGTACTTC.

CDR3 coding DNA: TGTGCCAGCAGAAAAACGGACAGAGTTTACGAGCAGTACTTC. It encodes CASRKTDRVYEQYF. The chain combines TRBV28 with TRBJ2-7; a weak D match, TRBD1 (6 bases). CDR1 and CDR2 (germline): MDHEN, SYDVKM. The length of the CDR3 is 14 residues. V was pared by 6 bases and J by 4 bases, with 16 bases between.

About this clone: One junction end disagrees with the germline gene, perhaps due to a read error. V gene TRBV7-2 combines with J gene TRBJ2-3, with a possible D match to TRBD1 (6 bases). Looked up from germline, CDR1 is SGHTA and CDR2 is FQGNSA. The CDR3 length is 17 residues. The CDR3 DNA follows: TGTGCCAGCAGCTTCAGACCACAGGGATCTGTCACAAATACGCAGTATTTT. Translation gives CASSFRPQGSVTNTQYF.

The CDR3 sequence is CAWTFPVGFGGNTIYF. The DNA for the CDR3 is TGTGCCTGGACCTTCCCGGTGGGATTCGGTGGAAACACCATATATTTT. The V gene is TRBV30, the J gene TRBJ1-3; no clear D. The CDR3 has 16 residues. Germline lookup yields CDR1 GTSNPN and CDR2 SVGIG (reference sequence). Trimming shortened V by 4 bases and J by 3 bases, and 19 bases separated the two germline ends.

The chain is built from TRBV5-4 and TRBJ1-6; possibly TRBD1 for D (5 bases). The CDR3 totals 16 residues. Germline V lookup: CDR1 SGHNT, CDR2 YYREEE (reference sequence). Trimming shortened V by 3 bases and J by 6 bases, and 16 bases separated the two germline ends. CDR3 DNA sequence: TGTGCCAGCAGCTCCGGGGCGGGTTGGCGTAATTCACCCCTCCACTTT. Its protein product is CASSSGAGWRNSPLHF.

This clone occurred once. This rearrangement joins TRBV7-2 to TRBJ2-6; the D is unclear. Looked up from germline, CDR1 is SGHTA and CDR2 is FQGNSA. V gave up 3 bases and J gave up 1 base, with 7 bases separating them. The CDR3 is 15 residues long. CDR3 residues: CASSLHRSGANVLTF. The CDR3, as DNA: TGTGCCAGCAGCTTGCACCGATCTGGGGCCAACGTCCTGACTTTC.

The chain combines TRBV5-1 with TRBJ2-1; 14 nucleotides match TRBD2. Trimming cost V 3 bases and J 13 bases; bases outside gene matches: 3. CDR3 length equals 13 residues. The germline V gene encodes CDR1 SGHRS and CDR2 YFSETQ. The CDR3 sequence: CASSSGTSGSQFF. CDR3 nucleotides: TGCGCCAGCAGCTCCGGGACTAGCGGGAGTCAGTTCTTC.

The V gene is TRBV7-7, the J gene TRBJ2-6, with D possibly being TRBD2 (6 bases). The germline V gene has CDR1 SSHAT and CDR2 FNYEAQ (reference sequence). Trimming stripped 5 bases from V and 3 bases from J, with 20 bases between. The CDR3 spans 18 residues. The CDR3 nucleotides read TGTGCCAGCAGCCTCAACGCGGGGTCGCGGGGTGGGGCCAACGTCCTGACTTTC. The encoded protein is CASSLNAGSRGGANVLTF.

The V and J genes are TRBV5-6 and TRBJ2-2; 9 nucleotides align to TRBD1. The CDR3 consists of 16 residues. With 0 bases clipped from V and 0 bases from J, the junction kept 0 bases outside the gene matches. Germline lookup yields CDR1 SGHDT and CDR2 YYEEEE. The CDR3 coding sequence is TGTGCCAGCAGCTTGGGGACAGGGGCGAACACCGGGGAGCTGTTTTTT. Translation: CASSLGTGANTGELFF.

The chain joins TRBV7-8 to TRBJ2-1; 13 nucleotides line up with TRBD2. The CDR3 contains 15 residues. V gave up 5 bases and J gave up 8 bases; unmatched junction bases: 6. CDR1 is SGHVS and CDR2 is FQNEAQ in the germline V gene. The CDR3 DNA is TGTGCCAGCAGCCAGGGGACTAGCGGGAACTATGAGCAGTTCTTC. It yields the protein CASSQGTSGNYEQFF.

The chain joins TRBV18 to TRBJ1-1; D unresolved. This CDR3 is built from 13 residues. V gave up 2 bases and J gave up 1 base, with 5 bases separating them. CDR1 is KGHSH and CDR2 is LQKENI in the germline V gene. CDR3 coding DNA: TGTGCCAGCTCACCAGAATCGAACACTGAAGCTTTCTTT. This translates into CASSPESNTEAFF.

The chain joins TRBV7-8 to TRBJ2-2, with 8 bases that match TRBD2. Germline trimming cut 1 base from V and 3 bases from J; bases unmatched to any gene: 4. This CDR3 has 16 amino acids. Germline V CDR1 and CDR2: SGHVS, FQNEAQ. This CDR3 reads CASSLGWRGDTGELFF. DNA of the CDR3: TGTGCCAGCAGCTTAGGCTGGCGGGGGGACACCGGGGAGCTGTTTTTT.

The V and J genes are TRBV9 and TRBJ2-1, with D possibly being TRBD1 or TRBD2 (5 bases each). V lost 3 bases and J lost 5, with 15 bases in between. The CDR3 loop spans 15 amino acids. Germline V CDR1 and CDR2: SGDLS, YYNGEE. CDR3 DNA sequence: TGTGCCAGCAGCGAATATTGGGGGAAAAACAATGAGCAGTTCTTC. Protein product: CASSEYWGKNNEQFF.